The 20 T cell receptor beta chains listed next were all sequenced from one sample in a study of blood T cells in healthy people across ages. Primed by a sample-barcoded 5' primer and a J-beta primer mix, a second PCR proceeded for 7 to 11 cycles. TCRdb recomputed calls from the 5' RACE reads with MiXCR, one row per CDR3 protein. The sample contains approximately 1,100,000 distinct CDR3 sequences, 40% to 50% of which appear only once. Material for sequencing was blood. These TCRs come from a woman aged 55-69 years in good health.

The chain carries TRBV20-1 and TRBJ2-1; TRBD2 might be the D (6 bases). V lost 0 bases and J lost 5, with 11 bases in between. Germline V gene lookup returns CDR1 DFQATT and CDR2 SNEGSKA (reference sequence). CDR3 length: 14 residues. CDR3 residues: CSARDRGKNNEQFF. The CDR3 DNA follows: TGCAGTGCTAGAGATCGGGGGAAAAACAATGAGCAGTTCTTC.

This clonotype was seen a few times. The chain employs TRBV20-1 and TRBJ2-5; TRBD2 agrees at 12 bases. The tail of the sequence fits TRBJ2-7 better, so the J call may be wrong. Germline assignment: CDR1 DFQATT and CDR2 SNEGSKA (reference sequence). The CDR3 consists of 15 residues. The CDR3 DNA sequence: TGCAGTGCTAGTTCGACTAGCGGGAGTCCCCACGAGCAGTACTTC. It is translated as CSASSTSGSPHEQYF.

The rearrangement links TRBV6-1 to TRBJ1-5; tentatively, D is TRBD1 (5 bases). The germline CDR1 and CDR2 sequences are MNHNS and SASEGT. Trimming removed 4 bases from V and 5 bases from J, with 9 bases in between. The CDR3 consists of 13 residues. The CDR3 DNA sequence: TGTGCCAGCAGTGGGGACGGCTATCAGCCCCAGCATTTT. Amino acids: CASSGDGYQPQHF.

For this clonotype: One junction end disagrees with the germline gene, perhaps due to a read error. The CDR3, as DNA: TGTGCCAGCAGGGAAGACAGGGGCCTTCAATTCAATGAAGCTTTCTTT. Translation gives CASREDRGLQFNEAFF. This chain connects TRBV2 to TRBJ1-1, with 8 nucleotides matching TRBD1. Germline V gene sequence: CDR1 SNHLY, CDR2 FYNNEI. The CDR3 totals 16 residues.

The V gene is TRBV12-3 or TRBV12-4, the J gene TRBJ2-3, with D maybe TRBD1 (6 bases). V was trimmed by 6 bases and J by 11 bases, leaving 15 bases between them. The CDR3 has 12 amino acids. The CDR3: CASSSQGRKQYF. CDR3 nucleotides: TGTGCCAGCAGCTCACAGGGTCGGAAGCAGTATTTT.

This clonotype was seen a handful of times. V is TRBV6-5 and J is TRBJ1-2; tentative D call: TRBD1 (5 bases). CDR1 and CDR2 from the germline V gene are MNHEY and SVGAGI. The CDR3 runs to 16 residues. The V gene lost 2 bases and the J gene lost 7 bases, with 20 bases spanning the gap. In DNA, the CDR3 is TGTGCCAGCAGTTACGCGAGCCTAGGGGAAAGTACTGGCTACACCTTC. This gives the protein CASSYASLGESTGYTF.

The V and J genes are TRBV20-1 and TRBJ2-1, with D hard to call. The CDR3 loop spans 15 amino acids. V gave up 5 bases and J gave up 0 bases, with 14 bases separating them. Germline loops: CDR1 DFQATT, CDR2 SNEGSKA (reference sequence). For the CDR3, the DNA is TGCAGTGCTCACCCCAGCGATTCCTCCTACAATGAGCAGTTCTTC. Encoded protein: CSAHPSDSSYNEQFF.

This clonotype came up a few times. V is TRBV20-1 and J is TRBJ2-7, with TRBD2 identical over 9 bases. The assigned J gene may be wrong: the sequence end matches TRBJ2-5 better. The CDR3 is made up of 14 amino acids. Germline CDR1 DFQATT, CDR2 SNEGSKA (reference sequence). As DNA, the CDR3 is TGCAGTGCTAGCCTAGCGGGGAATCGCGAGACCCAGTACTTC. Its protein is CSASLAGNRETQYF.

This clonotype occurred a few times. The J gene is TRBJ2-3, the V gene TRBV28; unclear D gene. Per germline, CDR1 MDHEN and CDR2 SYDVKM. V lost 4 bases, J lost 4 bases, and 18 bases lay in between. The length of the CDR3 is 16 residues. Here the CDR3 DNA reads TGTGCCAGCAGTTCTCCCCCGGGCCCTACCGCAGATACGCAGTATTTT. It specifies CASSSPPGPTADTQYF.

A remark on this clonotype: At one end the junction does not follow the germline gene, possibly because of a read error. CDR3 in amino acids: CASSVAGAPTEAFF. In nucleotides, the CDR3 is TGTGCCAGCAGCGTAGCGGGGGCTCCCACTGAAGCTTTCTTT. This rearrangement joins TRBV7-8 to TRBJ1-1; perhaps TRBD1 as D (6 bases). Germline V gene data show CDR1 as SGHVS and CDR2 as FQNEAQ. CDR3 length equals 14 residues.

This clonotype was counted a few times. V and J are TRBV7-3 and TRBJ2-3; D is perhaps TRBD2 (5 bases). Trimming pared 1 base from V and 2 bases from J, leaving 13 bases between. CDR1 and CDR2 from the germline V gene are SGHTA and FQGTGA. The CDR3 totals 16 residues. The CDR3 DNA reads TGTGCCAGCAGCTTAAATCCGGGGATCAACACAGATACGCAGTATTTT. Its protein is CASSLNPGINTDTQYF.

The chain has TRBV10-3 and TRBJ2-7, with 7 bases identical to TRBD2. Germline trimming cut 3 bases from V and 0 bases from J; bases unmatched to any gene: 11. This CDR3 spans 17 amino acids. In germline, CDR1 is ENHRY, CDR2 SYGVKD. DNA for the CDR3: TGTGCCATCAGTGACCGTCATACTAGCGATTACTCCTACGAGCAGTACTTC. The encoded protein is CAISDRHTSDYSYEQYF.

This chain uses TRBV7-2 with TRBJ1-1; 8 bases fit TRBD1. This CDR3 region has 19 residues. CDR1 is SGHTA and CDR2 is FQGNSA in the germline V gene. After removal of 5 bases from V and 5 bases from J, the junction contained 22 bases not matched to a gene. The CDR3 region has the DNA TGTGCCAGCAGCCTAGTGGGGATTAGTGGGACAGGCCGGAGGACTGAAGCTTTCTTT. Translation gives CASSLVGISGTGRRTEAFF.

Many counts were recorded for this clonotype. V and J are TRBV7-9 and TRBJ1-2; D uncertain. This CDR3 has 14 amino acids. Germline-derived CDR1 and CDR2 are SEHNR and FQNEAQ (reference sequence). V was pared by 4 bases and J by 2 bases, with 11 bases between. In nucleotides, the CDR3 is TGTGCCAGCAGCTCCTCGACGAGGAACTATGGCTACACCTTC. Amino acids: CASSSSTRNYGYTF. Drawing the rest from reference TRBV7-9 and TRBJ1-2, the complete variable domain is DTGVSQNPRHKITKRGQNVTFRCDPISEHNRLYWYRQTLGQGPEFLTYFQNEAQLEKSRLLSDRFSAERPKGSFSTLEIQRTEQGDSAMYLCASSSSTRNYGYTFGSGTRLTVV.

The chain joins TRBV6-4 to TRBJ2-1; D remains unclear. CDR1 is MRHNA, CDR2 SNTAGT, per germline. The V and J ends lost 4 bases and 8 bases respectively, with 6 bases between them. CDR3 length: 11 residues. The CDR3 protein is CASSAGHEQFF. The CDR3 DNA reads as TGTGCCAGCAGTGCCGGGCATGAGCAGTTCTTC.

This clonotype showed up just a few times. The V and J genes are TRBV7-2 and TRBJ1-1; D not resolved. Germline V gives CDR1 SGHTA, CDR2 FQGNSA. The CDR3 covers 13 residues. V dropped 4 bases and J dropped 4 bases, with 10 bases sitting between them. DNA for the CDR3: TGTGCCAGCAGCTCGGGAGCCCGCACTGAAGCTTTCTTT. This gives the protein CASSSGARTEAFF. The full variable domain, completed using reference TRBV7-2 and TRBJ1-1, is GAGVSQSPSNKVTEKGKDVELRCDPISGHTALYWYRQSLGQGLEFLIYFQGNSAPDKSGLPSDRFSAERTGGSVSTLTIQRTQQEDSAVYLCASSSGARTEAFFGQGTRLTVV.

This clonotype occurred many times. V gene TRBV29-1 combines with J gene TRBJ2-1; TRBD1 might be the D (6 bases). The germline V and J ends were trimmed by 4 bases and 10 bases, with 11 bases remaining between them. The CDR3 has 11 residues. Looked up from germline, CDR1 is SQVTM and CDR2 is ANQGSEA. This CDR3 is CSVAGAREQFF. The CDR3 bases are TGCAGCGTTGCAGGGGCCAGAGAGCAGTTCTTC.

DNA of the CDR3: TGTGCCAGCAGTGATCAGGGTGGGGTTTGGGAGACCCAGTACTTC. Its protein product is CASSDQGGVWETQYF. The V gene is TRBV2, the J gene TRBJ2-5, with D perhaps TRBD1 (5 bases). CDR3 length: 15 amino acids. The V end lost 3 bases, the J end lost 5 bases, and 16 bases lay between the germline ends. Germline loops: CDR1 SNHLY, CDR2 FYNNEI.

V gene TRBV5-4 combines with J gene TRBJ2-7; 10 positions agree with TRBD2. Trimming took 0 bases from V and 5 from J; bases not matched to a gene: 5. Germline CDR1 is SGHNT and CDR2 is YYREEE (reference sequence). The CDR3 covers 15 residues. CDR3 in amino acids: CASSLELAGVHEQYF. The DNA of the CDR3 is TGTGCCAGCAGCTTGGAGCTAGCGGGAGTTCACGAGCAGTACTTC.

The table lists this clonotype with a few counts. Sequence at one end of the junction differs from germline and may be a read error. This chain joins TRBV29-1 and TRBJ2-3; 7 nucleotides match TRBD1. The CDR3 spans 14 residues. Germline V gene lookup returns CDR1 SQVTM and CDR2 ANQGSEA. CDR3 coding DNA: TGCAGCGTTCCGCCAGGGGGTGAGACAGATACGCGGTATTTT. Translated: CSVPPGGETDTRYF.